Presented here are 13 T cell receptor beta chains from one specimen sequenced in a study of cytomegalovirus exposure and HLA in healthy donors. It was with 60 Vbeta and 13 Jbeta primers that the PCR ran. Measured with immunoSEQ multiplex PCR; TCRdb has only the in-frame clones, and not every one. Among 100,000 to 120,000 clones listed, around four fifths were seen once. Material for sequencing was PBMCs. All receptors derive from a woman in her 40s in good health and CMV-seropositive.

The chain has TRBV2 and TRBJ1-5; D ambiguous. CDR1 and CDR2 (germline): SNHLY, FYNNEI. V was clipped by 5 bases and J by 3 bases, with 14 bases between them. There are 15 residues in the CDR3. The CDR3 loop reads CASSIGRPYNQPQHF. The CDR3 nucleotides are TGTGCCAGCAGTATCGGGAGGCCCTACAATCAGCCCCAGCATTTT.

The CDR3 sequence is CASSLWSEEEQYF. DNA for the CDR3: TGTGCCAGCAGCTTATGGTCCGAGGAAGAGCAGTACTTC. The chain has TRBV7-8 and TRBJ2-7; D gene uncertain. Germline V gene sequence: CDR1 SGHVS, CDR2 FQNEAQ. The CDR3 totals 13 residues. With 2 bases removed from V and 7 bases from J, the gap between germline ends came to 12 bases.

This sequence joins TRBV5-4 and TRBJ2-3; 10 bases map to TRBD2. V gave up 4 bases and J gave up 0 bases; unmatched junction bases: 8. The CDR3 is 17 residues long. CDR1 SGHNT and CDR2 YYREEE come from the germline V gene (reference sequence). The CDR3 sequence: CASSPQTSGLSTDTQYF. The CDR3 DNA is TGTGCCAGCAGCCCACAGACTAGCGGGCTTAGCACAGATACGCAGTATTTT.

The rearrangement uses TRBV11-2 and TRBJ2-7; TRBD1 might be the D (6 bases). Germline-derived CDR1 and CDR2 are SGHAT and FQNNGV. V was clipped by 3 bases and J by 0 bases, with 15 bases between them. This CDR3 region has 16 residues. CDR3 sequence: CASSLRRQASSYEQYF. The CDR3 DNA reads TGTGCCAGCAGCTTGCGCCGACAGGCCAGCTCCTACGAGCAGTACTTC.

This clone was detected only once. V is TRBV6-5 and J is TRBJ2-1; the match to TRBD2 covers 12 bases. The ends lost 6 bases at V and 6 bases at J; junction bases unmatched: 6. Germline V gene sequence: CDR1 MNHEY, CDR2 SVGAGI. CDR3 length equals 15 residues. For the CDR3, the DNA is TGTGCCAGCAGCCCTCGGACTAGCGGGACCAATGAGCAGTTCTTC. The encoded protein is CASSPRTSGTNEQFF.

The chain combines TRBV7-9 with TRBJ1-1; TRBD1 aligns across 9 bases. Germline CDR1 and CDR2: SEHNR and FQNEAQ (reference sequence). CDR3 length: 14 amino acids. V lost 5 bases and J lost 7; bases outside the gene matches: 8. CDR3 in amino acids: CASSQLDRGIEAFF. CDR3 DNA: TGTGCCAGCAGCCAATTGGACAGGGGAATTGAAGCTTTCTTT.

The chain joins TRBV28 to TRBJ1-4; D possibly corresponds to TRBD1 (6 bases). V was pared by 5 bases and J by 5 bases, with 18 bases between. Germline CDR1 MDHEN, CDR2 SYDVKM. There are 16 residues in the CDR3. The CDR3 sequence: CASSAHRRGRNEKLFF. CDR3 sequence (DNA): TGTGCCAGCAGTGCGCACCGCAGGGGACGCAATGAAAAACTGTTTTTT.

This clone was seen only a few times. This chain links TRBV4-1 with TRBJ2-7; 12 positions match TRBD2. V was pared by 3 bases and J by 3 bases, with 3 bases of the junction left unmatched. Germline CDR1 MGHRA, CDR2 YSYEKL. The CDR3 contains 15 residues. CDR3 sequence reads: CASSQWTSGNYEQYF. The CDR3 DNA follows: TGCGCCAGCAGCCAGTGGACTAGCGGGAACTACGAGCAGTACTTC.

The chain couples TRBV7-3 to TRBJ2-7; D might be TRBD2 (7 bases). Trimming cost V 5 bases and J 3 bases, with 11 bases left between them. The CDR3 sequence is 13 residues long. CDR1 is SGHTA and CDR2 is FQGTGA in the germline V gene. CDR3 sequence: CASSLGGDYEQYF. DNA for the CDR3: TGTGCCAGCAGCCTAGGGGGGGACTACGAGCAGTACTTC.

This chain connects TRBV18 to TRBJ2-5; TRBD2 matches at 15 bases. The DNA matches TRBJ2-7 better at its end, which makes the J call doubtful. CDR3 size: 17 residues. Per the germline V gene, CDR1 is KGHSH and CDR2 is LQKENI. CDR3 region: CASSPGLAGGGSYEQYF. In nucleotides, the CDR3 is TGTGCCAGCTCACCGGGACTAGCGGGAGGAGGGTCCTACGAGCAGTACTTC.

This clone appeared once. The chain combines TRBV28 with TRBJ1-1; 10 nucleotides align to TRBD1. CDR1 is MDHEN, CDR2 SYDVKM, per germline. The CDR3 has 17 amino acids. V lost 6 bases and J lost 2; bases outside the gene matches: 12. This CDR3 is CASSDYLTGGGNTEAFF. The DNA for the CDR3 is TGTGCCAGCAGCGACTACCTGACAGGGGGCGGCAACACTGAAGCTTTCTTT.

This chain joins TRBV5-1 and TRBJ2-2, with D possibly TRBD2 on 8 matching bases. This CDR3 has 19 residues. Per the germline V gene, CDR1 is SGHRS and CDR2 is YFSETQ. The V end was cut by 3 bases, the J end by 6 bases, with 27 bases between. CDR3 region: CASSSPGQIAGLSAGELFF. Here the CDR3 DNA reads TGCGCCAGCAGCTCACCGGGACAGATAGCGGGATTATCAGCCGGGGAGCTGTTTTTT.

The chain employs TRBV7-8 and TRBJ1-3; D remains ambiguous. Trimming stripped 8 bases from V and 0 bases from J, with 5 bases between. In germline, CDR1 is SGHVS, CDR2 FQNEAQ. This CDR3 region has 12 residues. As DNA, the CDR3 is TGTGCCAGCGCTAGCTCTGGAAACACCATATATTTT. Amino acid sequence: CASASSGNTIYF.